The 23 T cell receptor beta chains in this list originate from one sample, sequenced in a study of blood T cell repertoires in COVID-19 (TCRdb year 2020). The library was generated by the immunoSEQ multiplex PCR assay. As stored in TCRdb, this immuneACCESS dataset retains in-frame rearrangements with V and J assigned. A fraction of the clones does not appear; measured against another copy, unresolved V genes explain less than half of the discrepancy, and the remainder lacks a known reason. The sample table contains around 140,000 clones; only one count was recorded for roughly 88% of them. The ten largest clones represent about 1.7% of the sample. Source material: peripheral blood. These receptors all come from a woman between 45 and 60 years old with acute or convalescent COVID-19.

The rearrangement uses TRBV3-1 (or the pseudogene TRBV3-2) and TRBJ1-1, with D possibly TRBD1 on 6 matching bases. Between the trimmed V and J ends, which lost 4 bases and 7 bases, there was a span of 10 bases. CDR1 LGHDT and CDR2 YNNKEL come from the germline V gene (reference sequence). There are 12 residues in the CDR3. The CDR3 is CASSRGGDEAFF. The CDR3 nucleotides read TGTGCCAGCAGCCGGGGGGGCGATGAAGCTTTCTTT.

J is TRBJ1-1 and V is TRBV6-5; no definite D call. This CDR3 is 12 amino acids long. Germline values: CDR1 MNHEY, CDR2 SVGAGI. Deletions cut 8 bases from V and 0 bases from J, with 7 bases between. The CDR3 sequence: CASLTVNTEAFF. CDR3 coding DNA: TGTGCCAGCCTCACAGTGAACACTGAAGCTTTCTTT.

This chain joins TRBV10-2 and TRBJ2-7, with D hard to call. V was shortened by 3 bases and J by 2 bases, with 2 bases between the two germline ends. This CDR3 contains 11 residues. Germline assignment: CDR1 WSHSY and CDR2 SAAADI. The CDR3 sequence is CASSDAYEQYF. CDR3 sequence (DNA): TGCGCCAGCAGTGACGCCTACGAGCAGTACTTC.

The J gene is TRBJ1-6, the V gene TRBV28; D remains ambiguous. Germline lookup yields CDR1 MDHEN and CDR2 SYDVKM. Trimming took 4 bases from V and 9 from J, leaving 10 bases between them. This CDR3 is built from 13 residues. Written as DNA, the CDR3 is TGTGCCAGCAGTTATCCAGTAAGTTCACCCCTCCACTTT. Protein sequence: CASSYPVSSPLHF.

J is TRBJ1-1 and V is TRBV19, with 7 positions matching TRBD1. The CDR3 runs to 15 residues. Germline V gene data show CDR1 as LNHDA and CDR2 as SQIVND (reference sequence). J was trimmed by 5 bases and V by 7 bases; bases with no gene match: 13. The CDR3 DNA reads as TGTGCCAGTACGCCTGACAGGACAGGAGGGACTGAAGCTTTCTTT. Its protein is CASTPDRTGGTEAFF.

The chain carries TRBV25-1 and TRBJ1-2; no clear D. Trimming stripped 4 bases from V and 8 bases from J, with 8 bases between. There are 11 residues in the CDR3. CDR1 and CDR2 from the germline V gene are MGHDK and SYGVNS. In DNA form, the CDR3 reads TGTGCCAGCAGTGTAGAATGGGGCTACACCTTC. This encodes CASSVEWGYTF.

The chain is built from TRBV15 and TRBJ1-1; 7 nucleotides agree with TRBD1. CDR3 size: 16 residues. CDR1 is LNHNV, CDR2 YYDKDF, per germline (reference sequence). After removal of 1 base from V and 1 base from J, the junction contained 6 bases not matched to a gene. Here the CDR3 DNA reads TGTGCCACCAGCAGAGGAAAACAGGGGCGGAACACTGAAGCTTTCTTT. This sequence encodes CATSRGKQGRNTEAFF.

In its sample, this clone was seen once. V usage is TRBV7-3 and J usage is TRBJ2-1; 7 bases align to TRBD1. The trim removed 4 bases at V and 2 bases at J, leaving 5 bases unmatched. Germline V gene data show CDR1 as SGHTA and CDR2 as FQGTGA. The CDR3 loop spans 15 amino acids. CDR3 bases: TGTGCCAGCAGCTATGACAGGGCTACCTACAATGAGCAGTTCTTC. This gives the protein CASSYDRATYNEQFF.

V usage is TRBV3-1 (or the pseudogene TRBV3-2) and J usage is TRBJ1-3, with 8 bases lining up with TRBD1. The CDR3 has 16 amino acids. Germline V gene lookup returns CDR1 LGHDT and CDR2 YNNKEL (reference sequence). V lost 3 bases and J lost 4; bases outside the gene matches: 8. The DNA of the CDR3 is TGTGCCAGCAGCCAGGGTGCCGGGACAGGCGGAAACACCATATATTTT. It yields the protein CASSQGAGTGGNTIYF.

The chain couples TRBV6-5 to TRBJ2-6; no reliable D call. The V gene's germline CDR1 is MNHEY and CDR2 SVGAGI. CDR3 length: 13 residues. Trimming removed 10 bases at V and 0 bases at J, with 7 bases between. CDR3 sequence reads: CAIRNSGANVLTF. The CDR3 bases are TGTGCCATCCGTAACTCTGGGGCCAACGTCCTGACTTTC.

The V gene is TRBV24-1, the J gene TRBJ1-4; the match to TRBD1 covers 8 bases. Germline V gene lookup returns CDR1 KGHDR and CDR2 SFDVKD. Germline trimming cut 4 bases from V and 7 bases from J; bases unmatched to any gene: 10. The CDR3 is 16 amino acids. The CDR3 nucleotides read TGTGCCACCAGTGAATTTCAGACAGGGGAAGGTGAAAAACTGTTTTTT. Translating gives CATSEFQTGEGEKLFF.

The rearrangement links TRBV3-1 (or the pseudogene TRBV3-2) to TRBJ1-1, with 9 bases aligning to TRBD1. From germline, CDR1 is LGHDT and CDR2 YNNKEL (reference sequence). Unmatched junction bases numbered 5, after V lost 2 bases and J lost 7 bases. This CDR3 is 14 amino acids long. The CDR3 protein is CASSQRQGDNEAFF. CDR3 coding DNA: TGTGCCAGCAGCCAACGACAGGGGGACAATGAAGCTTTCTTT.

The chain carries TRBV19 and TRBJ1-1; D is unclear. Between the trimmed V and J ends, which lost 6 bases and 0 bases, there was a span of 8 bases. The CDR3 contains 13 residues. Germline V lookup: CDR1 LNHDA, CDR2 SQIVND (reference sequence). DNA of the CDR3: TGTGCCAGTAGGGCCCCGATGAACACTGAAGCTTTCTTT. Translated: CASRAPMNTEAFF.

V and J are TRBV15 and TRBJ2-3; 7 bases match TRBD2. Trimming took 0 bases from V and 8 from J; bases not matched to a gene: 8. This CDR3 is built from 15 residues. Germline values: CDR1 LNHNV, CDR2 YYDKDF (reference sequence). Here the CDR3 DNA reads TGTGCCACCAGCAGAGAGCGGGGGTATAAGGGTACGCAGTATTTT. The encoded protein is CATSRERGYKGTQYF.

The V call is TRBV28, the J call TRBJ2-7; tentative D call: TRBD1 (5 bases). The CDR3 totals 17 residues. In germline, CDR1 is MDHEN, CDR2 SYDVKM. V was clipped by 5 bases and J by 0 bases, with 20 bases between them. The CDR3 sequence: CASSPIPLGPYSYEQYF. CDR3 coding DNA: TGTGCCAGCAGTCCGATACCGCTGGGGCCCTACTCCTACGAGCAGTACTTC.

This chain joins TRBV27 and TRBJ2-7, with 8 bases lining up with TRBD1. This CDR3 spans 14 amino acids. V was pared by 4 bases and J by 2 bases, with 4 bases of the junction left unmatched. CDR1 is MNHEY and CDR2 is SMNVEV in the germline V gene (reference sequence). CDR3 coding DNA: TGTGCCAGCAGTTGGTCAGGGGGCCCCTACGAGCAGTACTTC. Amino acid sequence: CASSWSGGPYEQYF.

The chain recombines TRBV7-2 with TRBJ2-3; 9 bases map to TRBD2. The CDR3 runs 16 residues. The ends lost 5 bases at V and 4 bases at J; junction bases unmatched: 10. Looked up from germline, CDR1 is SGHTA and CDR2 is FQGNSA. This CDR3 reads CASSKWAGGRSDTQYF. In nucleotides, the CDR3 is TGTGCCAGCAGCAAATGGGCGGGGGGGCGGTCAGATACGCAGTATTTT.

The chain couples TRBV30 to TRBJ1-2, with 10 bases matching TRBD1. The V gene's germline CDR1 is GTSNPN and CDR2 SVGIG (reference sequence). CDR3 length: 13 amino acids. V shed 8 bases and J 4 bases; nucleotides not matched to a gene: 7. The CDR3 loop reads CAGKTGGGYGYTF. Written as DNA, the CDR3 is TGTGCCGGAAAGACAGGGGGCGGCTATGGCTACACCTTC.

J is TRBJ2-5 and V is TRBV14, with D possibly TRBD1 on 5 matching bases. This CDR3 region has 15 residues. Germline loops: CDR1 SGHDN, CDR2 FVKESK. V was pared by 3 bases and J by 1 base, with 12 bases between. CDR3 sequence: CASSQSRAVQETQYF. CDR3 DNA sequence: TGTGCCAGCAGCCAGTCCAGGGCCGTCCAAGAGACCCAGTACTTC.

The chain employs TRBV19 and TRBJ1-4; D may be TRBD1 (6 bases). CDR1 is LNHDA and CDR2 is SQIVND in the germline V gene (reference sequence). V was cut by 7 bases and J by 7 bases, with 16 bases left in between. The CDR3 loop spans 14 amino acids. The CDR3 reads CASTTGTTIEKLFF. CDR3 nucleotides: TGTGCCAGTACTACCGGGACAACAATTGAAAAACTGTTTTTT.

The chain has TRBV15 and TRBJ2-1; D remains unclear. V shed 8 bases and J shed 7 bases, with 15 bases lying between them. Germline V CDR1 and CDR2: LNHNV, YYDKDF (reference sequence). The CDR3 covers 13 residues. CDR3 bases: TGTGCCACCTACGAGCCTACTACAAATGAGCAGTTCTTC. It specifies CATYEPTTNEQFF.

The V gene is TRBV6-5, the J gene TRBJ2-5, with 8 bases aligning to TRBD1. The trim removed 11 bases at V and 3 bases at J, leaving 8 bases unmatched. This CDR3 has 13 residues. In germline, CDR1 is MNHEY, CDR2 SVGAGI. For the CDR3, the DNA is TGTGCCGGCTCCGGGACAGGTGAAGAGACCCAGTACTTC. Its translation: CAGSGTGEETQYF.

The V and J genes are TRBV6-5 and TRBJ2-7, with 7 bases aligning to TRBD2. Per germline, CDR1 MNHEY and CDR2 SVGAGI. With V trimmed by 0 bases and J by 3 bases, 8 bases remained unmatched. The CDR3 length is 16 residues. CDR3 protein: CASSYSKSSGGYEQYF. CDR3 nucleotides: TGTGCCAGCAGTTACTCGAAAAGTTCGGGGGGCTACGAGCAGTACTTC.